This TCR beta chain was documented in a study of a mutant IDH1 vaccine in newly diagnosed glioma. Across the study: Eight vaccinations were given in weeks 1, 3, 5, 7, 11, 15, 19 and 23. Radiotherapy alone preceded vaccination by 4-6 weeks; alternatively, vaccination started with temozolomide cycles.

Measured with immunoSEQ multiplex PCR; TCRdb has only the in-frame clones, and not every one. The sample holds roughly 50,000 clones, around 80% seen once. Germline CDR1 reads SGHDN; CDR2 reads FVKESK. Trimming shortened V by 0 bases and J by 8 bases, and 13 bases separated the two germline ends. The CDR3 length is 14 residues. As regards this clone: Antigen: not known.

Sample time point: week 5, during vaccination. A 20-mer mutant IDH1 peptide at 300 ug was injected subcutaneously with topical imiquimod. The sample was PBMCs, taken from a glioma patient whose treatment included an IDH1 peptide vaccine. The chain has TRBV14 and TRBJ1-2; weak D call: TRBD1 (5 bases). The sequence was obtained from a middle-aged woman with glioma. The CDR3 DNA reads TGTGCCAGCAGCCAAGATCCCCGACAGCCGGGCTACACCTTC. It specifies CASSQDPRQPGYTF.